Listed below are T cell receptor beta chains from one sample, sequenced in a study of blood T cells in healthy people across ages. A single record per CDR3 protein comes from TCRdb applying MiXCR to the 5' RACE reads. The sample shows approximately 1,700,000 distinct CDR3 sequences, about two fifths of them seen only once. Sequenced material: blood. These receptors all come from a human donor in good health. The CDR3 runs from the conserved cysteine through the conserved F or W. A D gene is named only where the DNA matches it firmly. Some rows have no size entry. The others give once, few or many, or a class for an expanded clone.

j_gene | v_gene | d_gene | abundance | CDR3nt | CDR3aa
TRBJ2-2 | TRBV7-2 | - | once | TGTGCCAGCAGTTCCCGGACAGAGACGATGGAGCTGTTTTTT | CASSSRTETMELFF
TRBJ2-7 | TRBV6-2/TRBV6-3 | - | - | TGTGCCACCAGCCTACAGGCCGCCTACGAGCAGTACTTC | CATSLQAAYEQYF
TRBJ2-5 | TRBV15 | - | few | TGTGCCACCAGCAGAGATATGGTAGGGAAGACCCAGTACTTC | CATSRDMVGKTQYF
TRBJ1-1 | TRBV2 | - | few | TGTGCCAGCAGTGAAGATCTAGAACCTGAAGCTTTCTTT | CASSEDLEPEAFF
TRBJ2-1 | TRBV5-1 | TRBD1 | - | TGCGCCAGCAGGGGGGACAGCTCCTACAATGAGCAGTTCTTC | CASRGDSSYNEQFF
TRBJ2-3 | TRBV7-9 | - | few | TGTGCCAGCCTTTTCTGGGCCAGCGGCACAGATACGCAGTATTTT | CASLFWASGTDTQYF
TRBJ2-7 | TRBV13 | - | - | TGTGCCAGCAGCTTCAACAGGGCCCGGTACGAGCAGTACTTC | CASSFNRARYEQYF
TRBJ1-2 | TRBV20-1 | TRBD1 | - | TGCAGTGCTGGACAGGGAATAGGGGGCTACACCTTC | CSAGQGIGGYTF
TRBJ2-2 | TRBV10-3 | - | few | TGTGCCATCACCCCCGTGGTAACCGGGGAGCTGTTTTTT | CAITPVVTGELFF
TRBJ2-3 | TRBV5-1 | TRBD1 | few | TGCGCCAGCAGTACGGGACAGCGCACAGATACGCAGTATTTT | CASSTGQRTDTQYF
TRBJ2-7 | TRBV29-1 | - | - | TGCAACGTGATACGTATGCTGGGCCTTAACCGTGAGCAGTACTTC | CNVIRMLGLNREQYF
TRBJ2-1 | TRBV12-3/TRBV12-4 | - | - | TGTGCCAGCAGCCCCAAAAGAGGGCAGTTCTTC | CASSPKRGQFF
TRBJ1-1 | TRBV5-1 | TRBD1 | few | TGCGCCAGCAACCTCAACAGGGGCCGGGCCACTGAAGCTTTCTTT | CASNLNRGRATEAFF
TRBJ2-7 | TRBV5-1 | TRBD2 | - | TGCGCCAGCAGCTTATCGAGCGGGGGATGGTACGAGCAGTACTTC | CASSLSSGGWYEQYF
TRBJ2-3 | TRBV24-1 | TRBD1 | few | TGTGCCACCAGTGACCCGGGACAGCATAGCACAGATACGCAGTATTTT | CATSDPGQHSTDTQYF
TRBJ2-7 | TRBV11-1 | - | - | TGTGCCAGCAGCTTAGCCTCACCCGACCCCTACGAGCAGTACTTC | CASSLASPDPYEQYF
TRBJ1-1 | TRBV9 | - | - | TGTGCCAGCAGCGTAGTTGGGCTGATCGGGAACACTGAAGCTTTCTTT | CASSVVGLIGNTEAFF
TRBJ2-7 | TRBV6-6 | - | - | TGTGCCAGCAGTTACTCGGAGGACGGGGGATACGAGCAGTACTTC | CASSYSEDGGYEQYF
TRBJ1-2 | TRBV7-2 | TRBD1 | - | TGTGCCAGCAGCTTCCGGGACAGGCAACAAACTAACTATGGCTACACCTTC | CASSFRDRQQTNYGYTF
TRBJ2-5 | TRBV5-1 | - | - | TGCGCCAGCAGCGGCCAGGTTAGCCGACAAGAGACCCAGTACTTC | CASSGQVSRQETQYF